This T cell receptor beta chain was sequenced during a study of blood T cell repertoires in COVID-19. At the level of the study: COVID-19 samples collected from the United States, Italy and Spain covered acute and convalescent phases.

As processed by the authors: By means of reference gene primer amplification, nucleated cell counts were estimated. Generated by immunoSEQ multiplex PCR, the TCRdb table keeps only in-frame clones and is missing some. V and J calls and clone size follow that table, whereas D and trimming were derived from the DNA. The sample contains approximately 350,000 clones, around 88% of which appear only once. The trim removed 5 bases at V and 7 bases at J, leaving 6 bases unmatched. Germline CDR1 and CDR2: ENHRY and SYGVKD. The CDR3 is made up of 14 amino acids. The source is a woman in her sixties with COVID-19, enrolled during active disease. The sequencing sample was made of peripheral blood. The chain uses TRBV10-3 and TRBJ1-5; TRBD1 aligns across 9 bases. CDR3: CAISPDRGRQPQHF. DNA of the CDR3: TGTGCCATCAGTCCGGACAGGGGAAGACAGCCCCAGCATTTT.